This T cell receptor (beta chain) was recovered during a study of immune evolution from preneoplasia to lung adenocarcinoma. In this sample, this clone turned up once. Trimming cost V 0 bases and J 8 bases, with 13 bases left between them. This CDR3 comprises 14 residues. Germline V gives CDR1 SGHNT, CDR2 YYREEE (reference sequence). Only in-frame clones appear in the TCRdb table, and some are missing; sequencing was by immunoSEQ multiplex PCR. The table has some 37,000 clones, 60% to 75% seen once. Material for sequencing was FFPE invasive lung adenocarcinoma tissue. The chain combines TRBV5-4 with TRBJ2-3; maybe TRBD2 (5 bases). This sequence originates from a person between 55 and 69 years old with lung adenocarcinoma. The CDR3 nucleotides are TGTGCCAGCAGCTTGGAAGCGGCAACGGGTACGCAGTATTTT. Encoded protein: CASSLEAATGTQYF.